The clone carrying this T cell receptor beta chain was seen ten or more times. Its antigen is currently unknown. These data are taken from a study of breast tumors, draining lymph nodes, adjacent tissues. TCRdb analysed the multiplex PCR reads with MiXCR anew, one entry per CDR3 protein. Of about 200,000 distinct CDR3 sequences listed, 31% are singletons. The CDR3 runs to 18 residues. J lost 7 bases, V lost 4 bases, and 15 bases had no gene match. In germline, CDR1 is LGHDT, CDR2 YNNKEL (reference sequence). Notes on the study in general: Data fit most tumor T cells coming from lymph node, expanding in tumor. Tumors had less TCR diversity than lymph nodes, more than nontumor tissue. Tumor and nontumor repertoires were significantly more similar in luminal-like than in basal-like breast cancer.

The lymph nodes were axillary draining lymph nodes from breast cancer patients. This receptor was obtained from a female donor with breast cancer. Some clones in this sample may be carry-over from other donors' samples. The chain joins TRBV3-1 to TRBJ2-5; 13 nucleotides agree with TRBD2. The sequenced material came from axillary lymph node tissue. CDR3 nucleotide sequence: TGTGCCAGCAGCCTCTTCTCCGGGACTAGCGGGACCGCGGTGACCCAGTACTTC. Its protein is CASSLFSGTSGTAVTQYF.